This TCR beta chain stems from a study of OX40 agonist ivuxolimab in advanced cancers. Background on the whole study: Ivuxolimab was an agonistic, fully human IgG2 monoclonal antibody directed against OX40 (CD134), a costimulatory receptor. The dose-escalation cohort was around 84% male with a mean age of approximately 59 years, ranging from 23 to 79. Intravenous ivuxolimab was administered to patients every 2 weeks at six dose levels: 0.01, 0.1, 0.3, 1.5, 3 and 10 mg/kg. Of the approximately 50 dose-escalation patients, hepatocellular carcinoma was present in about 20, melanoma in around 15, renal cell carcinoma in 9 and head and neck cancer in 9. Peripheral TCRbeta sequencing aimed to test whether ivuxolimab altered TCR sequence diversity and caused clonal T-cell expansion. Partial responses were achieved by three dose-escalation patients, of whom one had hepatocellular carcinoma and two had cutaneous melanoma. The paper covers the monotherapy dose-escalation part of the phase I ivuxolimab trial, which included N ≈ 57 patients. Patients were allowed to have had prior anti-PD-1, anti-PD-L1 or anti-CTLA-4 therapy, and 30% to 40% of the dose-escalation patients had been treated with checkpoint inhibitors. Results and caveats for the whole study, not just this receptor: In partial responders in the 0.1-3.0 mg/kg groups, normalized peripheral clonal expansion was found to be among the lowest, especially among CD8+ T cells. Low levels of normalized T-cell clonal expansion were also shown by some nonresponding patients. The antigen specificity of the clonally expanded peripheral T cells was not determined. At doses from 0.1 to 3.0 mg/kg, clonal expansion was seen in both CD4+ and CD8+ blood T cells between baseline and week 6. After ivuxolimab, expanded clones were on average more numerous among CD8+ T cells than among CD4+ T cells.

CDR1 and CDR2, looked up from the germline V gene, are MNHEY and SVGAGI. At the junction V is shortened by 6 bases and J by 7 bases, with 15 bases in between. Measured from the cysteine to the phenylalanine, the CDR3 is 13 residues long. The kept DNA is CDR3 alone, 39 bases in frame from the first base. Genomic DNA was isolated from the sorted cells so that the TCRbeta CDR3 region could be sequenced. The immunoSEQ Assay was used to sequence the TCRbeta CDR3 regions. In its TCRdb copy, this immuneACCESS table keeps in-frame sequences only and misses some clones. Where compared with another copy, unresolved V genes explain less than half of these, and the others have no known cause. The sample table shows about 58,000 clones, and roughly 88% are seen once. The top ten hold 3% to 4% of the sample. The trial excluded patients who had a history of autoimmune disease or who were on systemic immunosuppression. Peripheral blood for TCR sequencing was collected from all dose cohorts at baseline, on cycle 4 day 1, and on cycle 7 day 1. Samples came from an open-label, multicenter, first-in-human phase I dose-escalation trial of ivuxolimab. The trial enrolled adults with locally advanced or metastatic head and neck squamous cell, hepatocellular, melanoma or renal cell carcinoma. Before TCR sequencing, CD4+ and CD8+ T cells were separately sorted from peripheral blood.

There are a few counts of this clone. Its antigen is currently not known. No base quality information exists; no much larger clone differs at one position. Recombination connected TRBV6-5 to TRBJ1-1, and possibly TRBD1, on 5 matching bases. This sample comprised CD4+ or CD8+ T cells sorted from blood, obtained in a trial of the OX40 agonist ivuxolimab. This receptor was obtained from an adult with an advanced solid tumor such as melanoma, head and neck, liver or kidney cancer. CDR3 sequence: CASSISWGGEAFF. The DNA sequence follows: TGTGCCAGCAGCATTAGTTGGGGCGGTGAAGCTTTCTTT.